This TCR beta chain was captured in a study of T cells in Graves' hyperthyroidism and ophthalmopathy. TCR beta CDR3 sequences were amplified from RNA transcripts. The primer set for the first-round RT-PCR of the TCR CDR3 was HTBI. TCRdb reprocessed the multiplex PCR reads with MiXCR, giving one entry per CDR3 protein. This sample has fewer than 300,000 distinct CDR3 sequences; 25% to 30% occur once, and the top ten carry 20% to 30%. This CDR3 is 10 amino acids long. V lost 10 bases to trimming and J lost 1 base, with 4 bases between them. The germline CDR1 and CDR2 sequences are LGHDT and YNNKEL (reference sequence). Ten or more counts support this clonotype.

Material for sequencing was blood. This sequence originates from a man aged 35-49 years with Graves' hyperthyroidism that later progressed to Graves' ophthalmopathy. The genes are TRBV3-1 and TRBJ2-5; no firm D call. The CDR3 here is CATFQETQYF. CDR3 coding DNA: TGTGCCACCTTCCAAGAGACCCAGTACTTC.